Presented here are 14 T cell receptor beta chains from one specimen sequenced in a study of blood T cell repertoires in COVID-19. Assay: immunoSEQ multiplex PCR; the TCRdb copy retains only in-frame clones and omits some. The repertoire consists of some 180,000 clones, with just under 80% occurring once and the leading ten covering 2.5% to 3%. The specimen sequenced was peripheral blood. The receptors were gathered from a woman aged 80 or over with active or convalescent COVID-19.

The CDR3 DNA sequence: TGCGCCAGCAGCCACGGAGTCGGGGGACCTTCGGAGACCCAGTACTTC. It encodes CASSHGVGGPSETQYF. The chain employs TRBV4-1 and TRBJ2-5, with D possibly TRBD2 on 6 matching bases. Trimming left V 3 bases short and J 5 bases short, with 19 bases between. The CDR3 length is 16 residues. Germline loops: CDR1 MGHRA, CDR2 YSYEKL.

The rearrangement uses TRBV2 and TRBJ2-7, with D possibly TRBD2 on 5 matching bases. The CDR3 has 12 residues. V lost 7 bases to trimming and J lost 2 bases, with 9 bases between them. Germline assignment: CDR1 SNHLY and CDR2 FYNNEI. CDR3 nucleotides: TGTGCCAGCATCCGGGAAACCTACGAGCAGTACTTC. Its translation: CASIRETYEQYF.

This chain connects TRBV5-8 to TRBJ2-7; D is ambiguous. Germline values: CDR1 SGHTS, CDR2 YDEGEE. The CDR3 contains 12 residues. The germline V and J ends were trimmed by 0 bases and 5 bases, with 6 bases remaining between them. CDR3 in amino acids: CASSLDSNEQYF. Here the CDR3 DNA reads TGTGCCAGCAGCTTGGACTCGAACGAGCAGTACTTC. Combining the CDR3 with reference TRBV5-8 and TRBJ2-7 gives the whole variable domain EAGVTQSPTHLIKTRGQQATLRCSPISGHTSVYWYQQALGLGLQFLLWYDEGEERNRGNFPPRFSGRQFPNYSSELNVNALELEDSALYLCASSLDSNEQYFGPGTRLTVT.

This clone turned up a few times. The J gene is TRBJ2-7, the V gene TRBV5-4; 9 bases map to TRBD1. V shed 4 bases and J 7 bases; nucleotides not matched to a gene: 15. The CDR3 spans 16 residues. Germline V gives CDR1 SGHNT, CDR2 YYREEE (reference sequence). The CDR3 DNA is TGTGCCAGCAGCCCTGGAGGGACAGGGATGGGGAATGAGCAGTACTTC. It translates to CASSPGGTGMGNEQYF.

The chain carries TRBV28 and TRBJ2-7; 8 positions agree with TRBD2. This CDR3 is built from 16 residues. CDR1 and CDR2 from the germline V gene are MDHEN and SYDVKM. The J segment lost 4 bases and the V segment lost 7 bases, leaving 15 bases of the junction unmatched. The chain's CDR3 is CASIKPGRGGLYEQYF. CDR3 nucleotides: TGTGCCAGCATTAAACCGGGTCGGGGGGGCCTGTACGAGCAGTACTTC.

The rearrangement joins TRBV11-2 to TRBJ1-1; possibly TRBD1 for D (5 bases). V was cut by 5 bases and J by 5 bases, with 15 bases left in between. The CDR3 extends over 14 amino acids. In germline, CDR1 is SGHAT, CDR2 FQNNGV. Here the CDR3 DNA reads TGTGCCAGCAGCCAAAGCAGGGCGGTGACTGAAGCTTTCTTT. This translates into CASSQSRAVTEAFF.

DNA of the CDR3: TGTGCCAGCAGCCGACTAGCGGGGGTCACAGATACGCAGTATTTT. This codes for CASSRLAGVTDTQYF. This chain connects TRBV3-1 (or the pseudogene TRBV3-2) to TRBJ2-3, with 12 positions matching TRBD2. The CDR3 has 15 residues. The V gene end was trimmed by 4 bases and the J gene end by 2 bases; junction bases not matched to a gene: 1. CDR1 and CDR2 (germline): LGHDT, YNNKEL (reference sequence).

In regard to this clone: The identical CDR3 is also encoded by other nucleotide sequences in the sample. This chain links TRBV5-4 with TRBJ2-3, with TRBD2 identical over 10 bases. V was clipped by 4 bases and J by 6 bases; unmatched bases: 8. The CDR3 contains 15 residues. Germline CDR1 reads SGHNT; CDR2 reads YYREEE (reference sequence). This CDR3 reads CASSPSGGAGDTQYF. The CDR3 DNA reads TGTGCCAGCAGCCCCAGCGGGGGGGCGGGTGATACGCAGTATTTT.

Many counts were recorded for this clone. V usage is TRBV25-1 and J usage is TRBJ1-3; perhaps TRBD1 as D (5 bases). V lost 3 bases to trimming and J lost 3 bases, with 9 bases between them. CDR3 length: 14 residues. Germline assignment: CDR1 MGHDK and CDR2 SYGVNS. CDR3 amino acids: CASSDAGFGNTIYF. The CDR3 DNA sequence: TGTGCCAGCAGTGACGCAGGGTTTGGAAACACCATATATTTT.

The V call is TRBV2, the J call TRBJ1-2; D uncertain. Trimming cost V 6 bases and J 4 bases, with 15 bases left between them. Per the germline V gene, CDR1 is SNHLY and CDR2 is FYNNEI. The CDR3 sequence is 14 residues long. The CDR3 DNA reads as TGTGCCAGCAGAGAGACTTCAACGGCCTATGGCTACACCTTC. This encodes CASRETSTAYGYTF.

The rearrangement links TRBV27 to TRBJ2-2, with D maybe TRBD1 (6 bases). The CDR3 totals 14 residues. The ends were cut back, 9 bases at V and 0 bases at J, with 11 bases in the middle. Germline CDR1 MNHEY, CDR2 SMNVEV (reference sequence). CDR3 sequence (DNA): TGTGCCAGTCAAACAGGGTCGAACACCGGGGAGCTGTTTTTT. As protein: CASQTGSNTGELFF.

The V and J genes are TRBV6-6 and TRBJ2-3; 10 nucleotides match TRBD2. The CDR3 loop spans 15 amino acids. The germline gives CDR1 MNHNY, CDR2 SVGAGI (reference sequence). The V gene end was trimmed by 8 bases and the J gene end by 2 bases; junction bases not matched to a gene: 7. CDR3 bases: TGTGCCAGCGAATCCGGGACTAGCGACACAGATACGCAGTATTTT. This codes for CASESGTSDTDTQYF.

A single count supports this clone. This sequence joins TRBV5-1 and TRBJ1-1; 10 nucleotides agree with TRBD1. The CDR3 length is 15 residues. CDR1 and CDR2 (germline): SGHRS, YFSETQ. With V trimmed by 1 base and J by 4 bases, 4 bases remained unmatched. The CDR3 coding sequence is TGCGCCAGCAGCTTGACCGGGACAGGGGCCACTGAAGCTTTCTTT. Translated: CASSLTGTGATEAFF.

The J gene is TRBJ2-1, the V gene TRBV4-2; 7 nucleotides agree with TRBD1. Trimming removed 1 base from V and 1 base from J; junction bases left unmatched: 4. The CDR3 has 16 amino acids. CDR1 and CDR2 from the germline V gene are LGHNA and YNFKEQ. The CDR3 protein is CASSQAVGQSYNEQFF. The CDR3 nucleotides are TGTGCCAGCAGCCAAGCGGTGGGACAGTCCTACAATGAGCAGTTCTTC.